Reported below is one TCR beta chain. This entry is derived from a study of blood T cell repertoires in COVID-19. Germline CDR1 is LGHDT and CDR2 is YNNKEL (reference sequence). V was trimmed by 1 base and J by 5 bases, leaving 6 bases between them. The CDR3 has 12 residues. TCRdb's table, derived via immunoSEQ multiplex PCR, lists solely in-frame clones and lacks some. The sample lists under 250,000 clones, around nine tenths seen once, with about 1.6% in the top ten. Specimen: peripheral blood. The TCR comes from an older woman who had recovered from COVID-19. This chain connects TRBV3-1 (or the pseudogene TRBV3-2) to TRBJ2-7; D remains ambiguous. In DNA form, the CDR3 reads TGTGCCAGCAGCCAAGTTTCTCACGAGCAGTACTTC. It codes for CASSQVSHEQYF.